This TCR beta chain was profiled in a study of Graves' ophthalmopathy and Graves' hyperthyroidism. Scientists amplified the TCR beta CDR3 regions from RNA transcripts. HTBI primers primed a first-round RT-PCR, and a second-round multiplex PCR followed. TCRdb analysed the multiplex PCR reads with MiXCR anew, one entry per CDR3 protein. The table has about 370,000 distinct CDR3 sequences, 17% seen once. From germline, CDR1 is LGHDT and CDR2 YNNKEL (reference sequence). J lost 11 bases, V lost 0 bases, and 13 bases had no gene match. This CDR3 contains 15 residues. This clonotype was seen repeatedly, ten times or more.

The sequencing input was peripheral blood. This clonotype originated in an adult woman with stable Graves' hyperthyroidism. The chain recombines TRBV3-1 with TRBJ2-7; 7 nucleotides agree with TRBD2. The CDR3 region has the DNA TGTGCCAGCAGCCAAGATGGGCTTCCTAGCGGAGGGAAGTACTTC. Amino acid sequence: CASSQDGLPSGGKYF.